These 28 T cell receptor beta chains share one sample of origin, sequenced in a study of OX40 agonist ivuxolimab in advanced cancers. The method was immunoSEQ multiplex PCR; TCRdb's version includes in-frame clones alone and lacks a portion of them. The table includes about 73,000 clones, roughly 90% detected once. The source material was CD4+ or CD8+ T cells sorted from blood, sampled in a trial of the OX40 agonist ivuxolimab. All receptors come from an adult with an advanced solid tumor such as melanoma, head and neck, liver or kidney cancer.

This chain connects TRBV6-1 to TRBJ2-7; 8 positions match TRBD2. The CDR3 has 14 residues. With V trimmed by 5 bases and J by 4 bases, 7 bases remained unmatched. The V gene's germline CDR1 is MNHNS and CDR2 SASEGT. This chain's CDR3 is CASSSGTRGYEQYF. Here the CDR3 DNA reads TGTGCCAGCAGTTCCGGGACTAGGGGATACGAGCAGTACTTC.

The count of this clone is one. The V gene is TRBV5-4, the J gene TRBJ1-5; D remains ambiguous. The length of the CDR3 is 16 residues. Per germline, CDR1 SGHNT and CDR2 YYREEE (reference sequence). V shed 1 base and J shed 2 bases, with 13 bases lying between them. The CDR3: CASSLIPSGGNQPQHF. Here the CDR3 DNA reads TGTGCCAGCAGCTTGATACCCTCGGGAGGCAATCAGCCCCAGCATTTT.

In the case of this clone: Its ends do not fully match the called genes, so a read error is possible. V usage is TRBV7-3 and J usage is TRBJ1-1; D gene ambiguous. The CDR3 loop spans 14 amino acids. Germline V lookup: CDR1 SGHTA, CDR2 FQGTGA. CDR3 in DNA: TGTGCCAGCAGTTTAACGGACTGGAACACTGAAGCTTTCTTT. This sequence encodes CASSLTDWNTEAFF.

The rearrangement uses TRBV2 and TRBJ1-2, with no clear D. The germline V gene encodes CDR1 SNHLY and CDR2 FYNNEI. Between the trimmed V and J ends, which lost 2 bases and 4 bases, there was a span of 8 bases. The CDR3 contains 13 residues. The CDR3 here is CASSEPGSYGYTF. The CDR3 nucleotides are TGTGCCAGCAGTGAACCGGGGAGCTATGGCTACACCTTC.

The CDR3 spells CSAEAGYEQYF. In DNA, the CDR3 is TGCAGTGCCGAGGCTGGCTACGAGCAGTACTTC. V usage is TRBV20-1 and J usage is TRBJ2-7; D gene unclear. In germline, CDR1 is DFQATT, CDR2 SNEGSKA (reference sequence). The CDR3 covers 11 residues. Trimming removed 6 bases from V and 3 bases from J, with 9 bases in between.

The chain uses TRBV19 and TRBJ2-1, with 10 bases fitting TRBD2. After removal of 3 bases from V and 5 bases from J, the junction contained 4 bases not matched to a gene. This CDR3 contains 15 residues. Germline CDR1 reads LNHDA; CDR2 reads SQIVND (reference sequence). This CDR3 is CASSIWGLANNEQFF. The CDR3 DNA sequence: TGTGCCAGTAGTATTTGGGGACTAGCGAACAATGAGCAGTTCTTC.

The chain joins TRBV19 to TRBJ2-2; 7 nucleotides line up with TRBD2. Looked up from germline, CDR1 is LNHDA and CDR2 is SQIVND (reference sequence). The CDR3 spans 16 residues. V shed 7 bases and J 0 bases; nucleotides not matched to a gene: 8. The CDR3 nucleotides read TGTGCCAGTATTGGAATGCGGGAGACGAACACCGGGGAGCTGTTTTTT. It encodes CASIGMRETNTGELFF.

The chain links TRBV9 to TRBJ1-2; D not resolved. This CDR3 contains 18 residues. V was clipped by 3 bases and J by 5 bases, with 26 bases between them. Looked up from germline, CDR1 is SGDLS and CDR2 is YYNGEE. CDR3 in DNA: TGTGCCAGCAGCGCCCAGATCCGACCGACCGGAAATTTTTATGGCTACACCTTC. It codes for CASSAQIRPTGNFYGYTF.

The genes are TRBV9 and TRBJ1-2; D call uncertain. This CDR3 contains 14 residues. The germline CDR1 and CDR2 sequences are SGDLS and YYNGEE. Trimming pared 3 bases from V and 10 bases from J, leaving 19 bases between. The CDR3 DNA reads TGTGCCAGCAGCGCCCCGGGATCCCACAGTCACTACACCTTC. It encodes CASSAPGSHSHYTF.

V gene TRBV14 combines with J gene TRBJ2-4; D is unclear. Germline V CDR1 and CDR2: SGHDN, FVKESK. The V gene lost 4 bases and the J gene lost 9 bases, with 13 bases spanning the gap. This CDR3 has 13 amino acids. The CDR3 reads CASSPISPGIQYF. The CDR3 nucleotides are TGTGCCAGCAGCCCCATTTCCCCGGGCATTCAGTACTTC.

This clone was recorded once. V is TRBV13 and J is TRBJ2-5, with 11 bases matching TRBD2. The trim removed 2 bases at V and 1 base at J, leaving 9 bases unmatched. This CDR3 has 18 amino acids. Looked up from germline, CDR1 is PRHDT and CDR2 is FYEKMQ (reference sequence). The DNA for the CDR3 is TGTGCCAGCAGCTTACCCGGAATAGCGGGGGGGTTCCAAGAGACCCAGTACTTC. It yields the protein CASSLPGIAGGFQETQYF.

The chain recombines TRBV9 with TRBJ2-7, with D perhaps assigned TRBD1 or TRBD2 (5 bases each). This CDR3 comprises 15 residues. Between the trimmed V and J ends, which lost 4 bases and 4 bases, there was a span of 18 bases. Germline CDR1 is SGDLS and CDR2 is YYNGEE. CDR3 sequence reads: CASSISGAWEYEQYF. The DNA of the CDR3 is TGTGCCAGCAGCATTTCCGGGGCTTGGGAATACGAGCAGTACTTC.

The chain links TRBV4-1 to TRBJ2-7; 9 positions match TRBD1. The CDR3 has 15 amino acids. Germline loops: CDR1 MGHRA, CDR2 YSYEKL. With 4 bases clipped from V and 4 bases from J, the junction kept 8 bases outside the gene matches. CDR3 in amino acids: CASSPSGQGGYEQYF. The CDR3 region has the DNA TGCGCCAGCAGCCCTTCGGGACAGGGCGGTTACGAGCAGTACTTC.

The genes are TRBV27 and TRBJ1-1; weak D call: TRBD1 (5 bases). V was pared by 5 bases and J by 1 base, with 11 bases between. The germline CDR1 and CDR2 sequences are MNHEY and SMNVEV (reference sequence). The CDR3 has 14 amino acids. CDR3 amino acids: CASSLGGENTEAFF. In DNA form, the CDR3 reads TGTGCCAGCAGTCTAGGAGGGGAGAACACTGAAGCTTTCTTT.

This rearrangement joins TRBV27 to TRBJ2-3; 7 bases line up with TRBD2. Losses at the gene ends were 3 bases for V and 1 base for J; bases not matched to a gene: 4. The CDR3 loop spans 15 amino acids. The germline CDR1 and CDR2 sequences are MNHEY and SMNVEV (reference sequence). CDR3 DNA: TGTGCCAGCAGTTTTGGGACTATCGGCACAGATACGCAGTATTTT. It specifies CASSFGTIGTDTQYF.

The genes are TRBV27 and TRBJ1-5, with D perhaps TRBD1 (5 bases). The length of the CDR3 is 14 residues. V gave up 4 bases and J gave up 6 bases, with 13 bases separating them. Germline CDR1 reads MNHEY; CDR2 reads SMNVEV (reference sequence). CDR3 sequence (DNA): TGTGCCAGCAGTTCCACAGGCCTGGGTCAGCCCCAGCATTTT. Protein product: CASSSTGLGQPQHF.

The J gene is TRBJ2-5, the V gene TRBV27; D may be TRBD2 (7 bases). CDR3 size: 14 residues. Germline CDR1 MNHEY, CDR2 SMNVEV (reference sequence). With 5 bases removed from V and 5 bases from J, the gap between germline ends came to 15 bases. In DNA, the CDR3 is TGTGCCAGCAGTAATCGGGGGGCGGGGGAGACCCAGTACTTC. Protein product: CASSNRGAGETQYF.

DNA for the CDR3: TGTGCCAGCCGTCGCGAGTTGGAGCAGTTCTTC. This translates into CASRRELEQFF. The chain is built from TRBV27 and TRBJ2-1; the D is unclear. CDR1 MNHEY and CDR2 SMNVEV come from the germline V gene (reference sequence). Between the trimmed V and J ends, which lost 8 bases and 10 bases, there was a span of 12 bases. The CDR3 contains 11 residues.

This rearrangement joins TRBV2 to TRBJ2-1; D is perhaps TRBD1 or TRBD2 (5 bases each). The CDR3 has 16 residues. Trimming shortened V by 4 bases and J by 3 bases, and 16 bases separated the two germline ends. The germline V gene encodes CDR1 SNHLY and CDR2 FYNNEI. CDR3 sequence: CASSGPAWGNYNEQFF. CDR3 DNA sequence: TGTGCCAGCAGTGGACCGGCGTGGGGGAACTACAATGAGCAGTTCTTC.

The chain combines TRBV7-9 with TRBJ2-7, with D possibly being TRBD1 (7 bases). The CDR3 is 15 amino acids. CDR1 is SEHNR, CDR2 FQNEAQ, per germline (reference sequence). Deletions cut 5 bases from V and 6 bases from J, with 20 bases between. The CDR3 region is CASSAEQGRDSEQYF. DNA for the CDR3: TGTGCCAGCAGCGCGGAACAGGGGCGGGACAGCGAGCAGTACTTC.

V usage is TRBV5-1 and J usage is TRBJ2-7; D gene unclear. This CDR3 comprises 13 residues. V was trimmed by 0 bases and J by 1 base, leaving 5 bases between them. Per the germline V gene, CDR1 is SGHRS and CDR2 is YFSETQ. In nucleotides, the CDR3 is TGCGCCAGCAGCTTGGACTTTTCCTACGAGCAGTACTTC. This gives the protein CASSLDFSYEQYF.

As concerns this clone: The germline gene is not matched at one end of the junction; a read error may be the cause. The chain uses TRBV7-6 and TRBJ2-7; D is possibly TRBD2 (6 bases). CDR3 size: 15 residues. CDR1 and CDR2 from the germline V gene are SGHVS and FNYEAQ. CDR3 amino acids: CTSSPHLDYIYEQYF. The CDR3 DNA follows: TGTACCAGCAGCCCTCATTTGGACTACATCTACGAGCAGTACTTC.

This clone is a singleton in its sample. DNA of the CDR3: TGCGCCAGCAGCCCTCGTCTAGCGACTAGCACAGATACGCAGTATTTT. Protein product: CASSPRLATSTDTQYF. The rearrangement joins TRBV4-1 to TRBJ2-3; weak D call: TRBD2 (6 bases). Trimming left V 4 bases short and J 0 bases short, with 14 bases between. The germline gives CDR1 MGHRA, CDR2 YSYEKL. This CDR3 is built from 16 residues.

V is TRBV7-6 and J is TRBJ2-7, with D possibly TRBD2 on 6 matching bases. Trimming pared 5 bases from V and 2 bases from J, leaving 13 bases between. The germline CDR1 and CDR2 sequences are SGHVS and FNYEAQ. The CDR3 has 14 residues. CDR3 protein: CASSEAGGTYEQYF. The CDR3 nucleotides read TGTGCCAGCAGCGAGGCTGGAGGGACCTACGAGCAGTACTTC.

This clone was detected a few times. The chain recombines TRBV21-1 with TRBJ1-1; TRBD1 was called by the table and not checked on the DNA. TRBV21-1 is a pseudogene. This CDR3 region has 13 residues. The CDR3 spells CASSKGLATEAFF. As DNA, the CDR3 is TGTGCCAGCAGCAAAGGGTTGGCCACTGAAGCTTTCTTT.

The DNA for the CDR3 is TGTGCCAGTAGTATAGAACTTGGGACAGGGGGCCGGTTCTTC. Translated, it gives CASSIELGTGGRFF. V is TRBV19 and J is TRBJ2-1, with 12 bases matching TRBD1. The junction had 6 bases not matched to a gene; V was cut back by 0 bases and J by 15 bases. Germline assignment: CDR1 LNHDA and CDR2 SQIVND (reference sequence). The CDR3 sequence is 14 residues long. The whole variable domain, remainder taken from reference TRBV19 and TRBJ2-1, is DGGITQSPKYLFRKEGQNVTLSCEQNLNHDAMYWYRQDPGQGLRLIYYSQIVNDFQKGDIAEGYSVSREKKESFPLTVTSAQKNPTAFYLCASSIELGTGGRFFGPGTRLTVL.

The chain is built from TRBV19 and TRBJ1-5; D ambiguous. The CDR3 sequence is 13 residues long. The V gene lost 5 bases and the J gene lost 2 bases, with 7 bases spanning the gap. The germline V gene encodes CDR1 LNHDA and CDR2 SQIVND (reference sequence). The CDR3 sequence is CASSERGNQPQHF. The CDR3 DNA is TGTGCCAGTAGTGAACGGGGCAATCAGCCCCAGCATTTT. The full variable domain, completed using reference TRBV19 and TRBJ1-5, is DGGITQSPKYLFRKEGQNVTLSCEQNLNHDAMYWYRQDPGQGLRLIYYSQIVNDFQKGDIAEGYSVSREKKESFPLTVTSAQKNPTAFYLCASSERGNQPQHFGDGTRLSIL.

The chain joins TRBV6-1 to TRBJ1-6; D remains ambiguous. CDR1 and CDR2 (germline): MNHNS, SASEGT. The length of the CDR3 is 15 residues. V lost 1 base, J lost 7 bases, and 11 bases lay in between. In DNA, the CDR3 is TGTGCCAGCAGTGAAGACGGTTGGGGAAATTCACCCCTCCACTTT. This sequence encodes CASSEDGWGNSPLHF.